This T cell receptor (beta chain) originates from a study of memory CD4+ T cells and cytomegalovirus serostatus. At the level of the study: Donors were healthy Belgian adults, fewer than ten CMV seropositive and fewer than 30 seronegative.

The sort gate was single viable CD3+CD4+CD8-CD45RO+ cells for memory CD4+ T cells. Germline V lookup: CDR1 SQVTM, CDR2 ANQGSEA. The CDR3 covers 13 residues. The ends were cut back, 7 bases at V and 2 bases at J, with 13 bases in the middle. Profiled with immunoSEQ multiplex PCR; TCRdb holds only in-frame clones, not every one. The sample contains 48,000 or so clones, roughly 78% of which appear only once. Sequencing was performed on memory CD4+ T cells from blood. V is TRBV29-1 and J is TRBJ2-3; D perhaps matches TRBD1 (6 bases). This receptor was identified in an adult in good health and CMV-seronegative. CDR3 DNA sequence: TGCAGCGCCGCCCCAGGGGACACAGATACGCAGTATTTT. Its translation: CSAAPGDTDTQYF.